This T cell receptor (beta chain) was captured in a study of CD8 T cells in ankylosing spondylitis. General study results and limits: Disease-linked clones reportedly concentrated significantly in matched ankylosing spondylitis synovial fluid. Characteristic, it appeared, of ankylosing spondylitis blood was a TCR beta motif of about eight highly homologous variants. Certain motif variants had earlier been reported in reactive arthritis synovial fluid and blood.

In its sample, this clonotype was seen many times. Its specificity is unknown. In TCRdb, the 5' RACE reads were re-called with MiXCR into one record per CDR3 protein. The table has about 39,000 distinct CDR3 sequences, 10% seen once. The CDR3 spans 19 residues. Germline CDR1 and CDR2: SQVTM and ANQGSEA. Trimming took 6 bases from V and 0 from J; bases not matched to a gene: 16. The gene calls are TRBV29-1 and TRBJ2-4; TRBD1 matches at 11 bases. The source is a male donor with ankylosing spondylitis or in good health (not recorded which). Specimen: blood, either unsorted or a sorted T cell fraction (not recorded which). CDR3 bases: TGCAGCGTGACCCGGTCTTTGGACAGGGGGCCTCTAGCCAAAAACATTCAGTACTTC. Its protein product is CSVTRSLDRGPLAKNIQYF.